A selection of T cell receptor beta chains follows, all from one sample in a study of post-analysis software for immune sequencing data. TCRdb reanalysed the PCR reads using MiXCR and keeps one entry per CDR3 protein. The sample has 820,000 or so distinct CDR3 sequences; approximately 57% are singletons. The specimen was blood. The source of these receptors is a girl aged 5 to 17 with multiple sclerosis. CDR3s include the opening cysteine and the closing phenylalanine or tryptophan. D genes are given only for firm matches. Only part of the rows carry a size: once, few, many, or a class if the clone is expanded.

v_call: TRBV7-2; clone_size: NA; j_call: TRBJ2-7; d_call: TRBD2; cdr3_length: 15; cdr3_nt: TGTGCCAGCAGCTCGGAGGGACTAGCGGCTTACGAGCAGTACTTC; cdr3_aa: CASSSEGLAAYEQYF
v_call: TRBV9; clone_size: NA; j_call: TRBJ2-7; d_call: NA; cdr3_length: 15; cdr3_nt: TGTGCCAGCAGCGTAGCTACAGAGAGCTCCTACGAGCAGTACTTC; cdr3_aa: CASSVATESSYEQYF
v_call: TRBV24-1; clone_size: NA; j_call: TRBJ2-7; d_call: TRBD2; cdr3_length: 17; cdr3_nt: TGTGCCACCTTTGGGGGACTAGCGGGCCTGAGCTCCTACGAGCAGTACTTC; cdr3_aa: CATFGGLAGLSSYEQYF
v_call: TRBV5-5; clone_size: once; j_call: TRBJ2-3; d_call: NA; cdr3_length: 14; cdr3_nt: TGTGCCAGCAGCCCACCGCCGGGCACAGATACGCAGTATTTT; cdr3_aa: CASSPPPGTDTQYF
v_call: TRBV15; clone_size: NA; j_call: TRBJ2-5; d_call: TRBD1; cdr3_length: 15; cdr3_nt: TGTGCCACCAGCATTGACAGGGGGAGTTCGGAGACCCAGTACTTC; cdr3_aa: CATSIDRGSSETQYF
v_call: TRBV7-7; clone_size: NA; j_call: TRBJ2-3; d_call: TRBD1; cdr3_length: 17; cdr3_nt: TGTGCTAGCAGCTTAGGATCCGGGACAGGGGGCGGCGATACGCAGTATTTT; cdr3_aa: CASSLGSGTGGGDTQYF
v_call: TRBV5-6; clone_size: NA; j_call: TRBJ2-7; d_call: TRBD2; cdr3_length: 17; cdr3_nt: TGTGCCAGCAGCTTGGGGGCGTGGGCCTCGCGGGAGATTGAGCAGTACTTC; cdr3_aa: CASSLGAWASREIEQYF
v_call: TRBV6-5; clone_size: NA; j_call: TRBJ2-1; d_call: NA; cdr3_length: 14; cdr3_nt: TGTGCCAGCAGTTACGGCCCGCTCTACAATGAGCAGTTCTTC; cdr3_aa: CASSYGPLYNEQFF
v_call: TRBV27; clone_size: NA; j_call: TRBJ2-7; d_call: TRBD2; cdr3_length: 18; cdr3_nt: TGTGCCAGCAGTTCGTTTTCTAGCGGGGGAACGGAGTCCTACGAGCAGTACTTC; cdr3_aa: CASSSFSSGGTESYEQYF
v_call: TRBV9; clone_size: few; j_call: TRBJ2-3; d_call: TRBD2; cdr3_length: 20; cdr3_nt: TGTGCCAGCAGCCCCGGGACTAGCGGGAGTGCCACCTATAGCACAGATACGCAGTATTTT; cdr3_aa: CASSPGTSGSATYSTDTQYF
v_call: TRBV7-9; clone_size: NA; j_call: TRBJ1-3; d_call: NA; cdr3_length: 12; cdr3_nt: TGTGCCACCCAGACTTTTGGAAACACCATATATTTT; cdr3_aa: CATQTFGNTIYF
v_call: TRBV5-1; clone_size: few; j_call: TRBJ2-7; d_call: NA; cdr3_length: 12; cdr3_nt: TGCGCCAGCAGCGATCAGACCTACGAGCAGTACTTC; cdr3_aa: CASSDQTYEQYF
v_call: TRBV3-1; clone_size: few; j_call: TRBJ2-3; d_call: NA; cdr3_length: 14; cdr3_nt: TGTGCCAGCAGCCAAGGGACCGGGGCAGATACGCAGTATTTT; cdr3_aa: CASSQGTGADTQYF
v_call: TRBV7-8; clone_size: NA; j_call: TRBJ2-7; d_call: NA; cdr3_length: 14; cdr3_nt: TGTGCCAGCAGCTTAGCCCTCCAAACCCGGGAGCAGTACTTC; cdr3_aa: CASSLALQTREQYF
v_call: TRBV5-1; clone_size: NA; j_call: TRBJ2-4; d_call: NA; cdr3_length: 14; cdr3_nt: TGCGCCAGCAGCTTGGAAGATACTCGGGGCATTCAGTACTTC; cdr3_aa: CASSLEDTRGIQYF
v_call: TRBV5-1; clone_size: NA; j_call: TRBJ2-5; d_call: NA; cdr3_length: 12; cdr3_nt: TGCGCCAGCAGCGACGTTAGTGAGACCCAGTACTTC; cdr3_aa: CASSDVSETQYF
v_call: TRBV15; clone_size: NA; j_call: TRBJ2-3; d_call: NA; cdr3_length: 14; cdr3_nt: TGTGCCACCAGCCCGGGGCGGGGACCAGATACGCAGTATTTT; cdr3_aa: CATSPGRGPDTQYF
v_call: TRBV5-1; clone_size: NA; j_call: TRBJ2-1; d_call: TRBD1; cdr3_length: 14; cdr3_nt: TGCGCCAGCCAACTGGGACAGGGGTACAATGAGCAGTTCTTC; cdr3_aa: CASQLGQGYNEQFF
v_call: TRBV4-1; clone_size: few; j_call: TRBJ2-3; d_call: NA; cdr3_length: 18; cdr3_nt: TGCGCCAGCAGCCAAGATCCGCCACCAAGGATTCTCACAGATACGCAGTATTTT; cdr3_aa: CASSQDPPPRILTDTQYF
v_call: TRBV5-1; clone_size: NA; j_call: TRBJ2-2; d_call: NA; cdr3_length: 15; cdr3_nt: TGCGCCAGCAGCTTCCGGGACACTAACACCGGGGAGCTGTTTTTT; cdr3_aa: CASSFRDTNTGELFF
v_call: TRBV15; clone_size: NA; j_call: TRBJ2-5; d_call: NA; cdr3_length: 14; cdr3_nt: TGTGCCACCAGCAGGGCCGGGGAAGAAGAGACCCAGTACTTC; cdr3_aa: CATSRAGEEETQYF
v_call: TRBV29-1; clone_size: NA; j_call: TRBJ2-5; d_call: NA; cdr3_length: 12; cdr3_nt: TGCAGCGTTGCACCACAGGCAGAGACCCAGTACTTC; cdr3_aa: CSVAPQAETQYF
v_call: TRBV12-5; clone_size: NA; j_call: TRBJ2-5; d_call: TRBD1; cdr3_length: 13; cdr3_nt: TGTGCTAGTGGTTCGGACAGGGGAGAGACCCAGTACTTC; cdr3_aa: CASGSDRGETQYF
v_call: TRBV14; clone_size: once; j_call: TRBJ2-1; d_call: TRBD2; cdr3_length: 17; cdr3_nt: TGTGCCAGCAGCCACTCCGGGACTAGCGGTTCCTACAATGAGCAGTTCTTC; cdr3_aa: CASSHSGTSGSYNEQFF
v_call: TRBV6-1; clone_size: few; j_call: TRBJ2-7; d_call: NA; cdr3_length: 13; cdr3_nt: TGTGCCAGCAGTGAAGGGCAGGTCTACGAGCAGTACTTC; cdr3_aa: CASSEGQVYEQYF
v_call: TRBV15; clone_size: NA; j_call: TRBJ2-7; d_call: TRBD1; cdr3_length: 14; cdr3_nt: TGTGCCACCAGCAAGCCGGGACAGGGTTACGAGCAGTACTTC; cdr3_aa: CATSKPGQGYEQYF
v_call: TRBV20-1; clone_size: NA; j_call: TRBJ2-3; d_call: TRBD1; cdr3_length: 15; cdr3_nt: TGCAGTGGGCACAGGGGTCAGGTTGGGGGAGATACGCAGTATTTT; cdr3_aa: CSGHRGQVGGDTQYF
v_call: TRBV5-1; clone_size: few; j_call: TRBJ2-7; d_call: NA; cdr3_length: 15; cdr3_nt: TGCGCCAGCAGCTTGGGTGGGACTTTGACCTACGAGCAGTACTTC; cdr3_aa: CASSLGGTLTYEQYF
v_call: TRBV20-1; clone_size: few; j_call: TRBJ1-1; d_call: NA; cdr3_length: 15; cdr3_nt: TGCAGTGCTAAGACTCCTCGGACAGTGAACACTGAAGCTTTCTTT; cdr3_aa: CSAKTPRTVNTEAFF
v_call: TRBV18; clone_size: once; j_call: TRBJ1-2; d_call: NA; cdr3_length: 15; cdr3_nt: TGTGCCAGCTCACCACCGGGTCAGGGGAGCAATGGCTACACCTTC; cdr3_aa: CASSPPGQGSNGYTF
v_call: TRBV12-3/TRBV12-4; clone_size: few; j_call: TRBJ2-1; d_call: TRBD2; cdr3_length: 15; cdr3_nt: TGTGCCAGCAGAACGGGACTAGCGGCCTACAATGAGCAGTTCTTC; cdr3_aa: CASRTGLAAYNEQFF
v_call: TRBV7-9; clone_size: few; j_call: TRBJ2-7; d_call: NA; cdr3_length: 12; cdr3_nt: TGTGCCAGCAGCTTTGAGACCTACGAGCAGTACTTC; cdr3_aa: CASSFETYEQYF
v_call: TRBV29-1; clone_size: few; j_call: TRBJ2-4; d_call: NA; cdr3_length: 12; cdr3_nt: TGCAGCGCCAGGGAGGCCAAAAACATTCAGTACTTC; cdr3_aa: CSAREAKNIQYF
v_call: TRBV7-3; clone_size: few; j_call: TRBJ2-3; d_call: NA; cdr3_length: 15; cdr3_nt: TGTGCCAGCAGCTTCGGACTGGGGCGAAGGGATACGCAGTATTTT; cdr3_aa: CASSFGLGRRDTQYF
v_call: TRBV7-9; clone_size: NA; j_call: TRBJ1-1; d_call: NA; cdr3_length: 14; cdr3_nt: TGTGCCAGCAGCCTCCTCTCGGGGAACACTGAAGCTTTCTTT; cdr3_aa: CASSLLSGNTEAFF
v_call: TRBV20-1; clone_size: few; j_call: TRBJ2-7; d_call: NA; cdr3_length: 12; cdr3_nt: TGCAGTGCGATGGGGAAAACCTACGAGCAGTACTTC; cdr3_aa: CSAMGKTYEQYF
v_call: TRBV4-1; clone_size: few; j_call: TRBJ2-7; d_call: TRBD2; cdr3_length: 17; cdr3_nt: TGCGCCAGCAGCCAAGATTTTAGGCTAGCGGGAGCCTACGAGCAGTACTTC; cdr3_aa: CASSQDFRLAGAYEQYF
v_call: TRBV29-1; clone_size: NA; j_call: TRBJ1-2; d_call: NA; cdr3_length: 16; cdr3_nt: TGCAGCGTTGAAGATGAGTTAAGAGGGCTAAACTATGGCTACACCTTC; cdr3_aa: CSVEDELRGLNYGYTF
v_call: TRBV20-1; clone_size: NA; j_call: TRBJ2-7; d_call: NA; cdr3_length: 14; cdr3_nt: TGCAGTGCTCCGCGGCGGGACCGAGGGGACGAGCAGTACTTC; cdr3_aa: CSAPRRDRGDEQYF
v_call: TRBV12-3/TRBV12-4; clone_size: NA; j_call: TRBJ2-7; d_call: NA; cdr3_length: 15; cdr3_nt: TGTGCCAGCCGACAACGGGCAGTCTCCAACTACGAGCAGTACTTC; cdr3_aa: CASRQRAVSNYEQYF
v_call: TRBV7-9; clone_size: few; j_call: TRBJ2-5; d_call: TRBD1; cdr3_length: 13; cdr3_nt: TGTGCCAGCCTCACAGGGGGCGAGAAGACCCAGTACTTC; cdr3_aa: CASLTGGEKTQYF
v_call: TRBV10-2; clone_size: few; j_call: TRBJ2-5; d_call: NA; cdr3_length: 16; cdr3_nt: TGCGCCAGCAGTGAGTCGTCTGGGATCTCCCAAGAGACCCAGTACTTC; cdr3_aa: CASSESSGISQETQYF
v_call: TRBV18; clone_size: NA; j_call: TRBJ2-7; d_call: TRBD1; cdr3_length: 16; cdr3_nt: TGTGCCAGCTCATCGTCGACAGGGGGCTTAGTCTACGAGCAGTACTTC; cdr3_aa: CASSSSTGGLVYEQYF
v_call: TRBV4-2; clone_size: few; j_call: TRBJ1-2; d_call: TRBD1; cdr3_length: 17; cdr3_nt: TGTGCCAGCAGCCCCCGGGACAGCTTAACCTGGAGAGATGGCTACACCTTC; cdr3_aa: CASSPRDSLTWRDGYTF
v_call: TRBV29-1; clone_size: few; j_call: TRBJ2-7; d_call: TRBD1; cdr3_length: 12; cdr3_nt: TGCAGCCCTGGGACAGGGGGGTACGAGCAGTACTTC; cdr3_aa: CSPGTGGYEQYF
v_call: TRBV7-3; clone_size: few; j_call: TRBJ2-3; d_call: NA; cdr3_length: 13; cdr3_nt: TGTGCCAGCAGCCGGAGTTCTTCAGATACGCAGTATTTT; cdr3_aa: CASSRSSSDTQYF
v_call: TRBV10-2; clone_size: few; j_call: TRBJ2-4; d_call: TRBD2; cdr3_length: 15; cdr3_nt: TGCGCCAGCAGTGAGACTAGCGGGGGGAGGAACATTCAGTACTTC; cdr3_aa: CASSETSGGRNIQYF
v_call: TRBV5-1; clone_size: few; j_call: TRBJ2-2; d_call: TRBD1; cdr3_length: 15; cdr3_nt: TGCGCCAGCAGCCCGGACAGGGGTAACACCGGGGAGCTGTTTTTT; cdr3_aa: CASSPDRGNTGELFF
v_call: TRBV27; clone_size: NA; j_call: TRBJ2-1; d_call: TRBD1; cdr3_length: 16; cdr3_nt: TGTGCCAGCCGGACAGGGGGCGCAGGACGTGGGGATGAGCAGTTCTTC; cdr3_aa: CASRTGGAGRGDEQFF
v_call: TRBV11-2; clone_size: NA; j_call: TRBJ1-2; d_call: NA; cdr3_length: 14; cdr3_nt: TGTGCCAGCAGCTTAGATCAGGCCAACTATGGCTACACCTTC; cdr3_aa: CASSLDQANYGYTF
v_call: TRBV4-2; clone_size: few; j_call: TRBJ2-7; d_call: TRBD2; cdr3_length: 16; cdr3_nt: TGTGCCAGCAGCCAAGGTTGGCGGGAGGGCCGCTACGAGCAGTACTTC; cdr3_aa: CASSQGWREGRYEQYF
v_call: TRBV11-2; clone_size: NA; j_call: TRBJ2-3; d_call: NA; cdr3_length: 15; cdr3_nt: TGTGCCAGCAGCTTAATGGGCAGGGGTGGAGATACGCAGTATTTT; cdr3_aa: CASSLMGRGGDTQYF
v_call: TRBV4-1; clone_size: many; j_call: TRBJ2-7; d_call: NA; cdr3_length: 15; cdr3_nt: TGCGCCAGCAGCCAAGAGGGTACCGGGGGCTACGAGCAGTACTTC; cdr3_aa: CASSQEGTGGYEQYF
v_call: TRBV5-5; clone_size: few; j_call: TRBJ2-4; d_call: TRBD2; cdr3_length: 15; cdr3_nt: TGTGCCAGCACCACTAAGGTCGGGAGGGAAAACATTCAGTACTTC; cdr3_aa: CASTTKVGRENIQYF
v_call: TRBV5-4; clone_size: NA; j_call: TRBJ2-7; d_call: NA; cdr3_length: 16; cdr3_nt: TGCGCCAGCAGCTTACGAATTGGAGGGGGCAGCTACGAGCAGTACTTC; cdr3_aa: CASSLRIGGGSYEQYF